This TCR beta chain comes out of a study of blood T cell repertoires in COVID-19. Study-level information: Spain, Italy and the United States supplied samples that represented acute and convalescent COVID-19.

Germline V CDR1 and CDR2: SNHLY, FYNNEI. CDR3 length: 12 residues. Trimming cost V 5 bases and J 8 bases, with 12 bases left between them. Generated by immunoSEQ multiplex PCR, the TCRdb table keeps only in-frame clones and is missing some. The table records roughly 88,000 clones, roughly 80% of them present only once. The sequence derives from an elderly woman with active or convalescent COVID-19. The rearrangement links TRBV2 to TRBJ1-1; tentatively, D is TRBD1 (6 bases). The source material was peripheral blood. CDR3 region: CASSWGGQEAFF. The CDR3 nucleotides read TGTGCCAGCAGTTGGGGGGGGCAGGAAGCTTTCTTT.